Described below is a single T cell receptor beta chain sequence and its context. Its antigen target is currently unknown. No much larger clonotype is one base removed from it; base qualities were not supplied. The immunoSEQ Assay, a bias-controlled multiplex PCR, was used to amplify TCRbeta CDR3 regions from genomic DNA. In the original analysis: Within the assay, amplification of reference gene primers was used to estimate how many nucleated cells each sample contained. Sequence reads were collapsed and filtered to measure the absolute abundance of every unique TCRbeta CDR3 rearrangement. Productive Simpson clonality was computed per sample as the square root of Simpson's diversity index over productive rearrangements. TCRdb retrieved this table from immuneACCESS and kept in-frame rearrangements only. Not all clones are present; in checked studies, unresolved V genes account for under half, and no reason is known for the remainder. That table supplies the V and J calls and clone size; D and trimming were determined from the DNA. The sample records around 320,000 clones, 85% to 90% of which are singletons. Of the sample, 3.5% to 4.5% falls within the top ten clones.

In the prospective study, participants were 18 to 89 years old, resided in fewer than 25 geographic areas of the United States, and were enrolled through a virtual design. In the prospective study, participants were assigned to cohorts based on the clinical history participants reported in a screening survey and a study questionnaire. Mobile phlebotomists in the prospective study collected whole blood, serum and a nasopharyngeal or oropharyngeal swab from every participant. Additional blood draws and questionnaires over an approximately two-month period could optionally be provided by prospective study participants. Blood samples from the prospective study were shipped frozen or at room temperature prior to DNA extraction. Looking up the germline V gene yields CDR1 KGHSH and CDR2 LQKENI. Clipping removes 8 bases from V and 4 bases from J, with 5 as the unmatched junction base count. The CDR3 numbers 13 residues from cysteine through phenylalanine. The sequence is cut down to CDR3 DNA, 39 bases in frame from base 1.

This sample is drawn from a study of blood T cell repertoires in COVID-19 (dated by TCRdb to between 2020 and 2021). Background on the whole study: Samples covering the acute and convalescent phases of COVID-19 were provided by collaborators in the United States, Italy and Spain. The prospective study material was composed of cDNA or gDNA derived from T cells, B-cell-depleted T cells, or PBMCs. Deeply sampled blood TCRbeta repertoires from subjects exposed to, actively infected with, or recovered from COVID-19 were included in the dataset. The repertoires were made available in a free public database intended to serve as a resource for research on the immune response to SARS-CoV-2. The samples were drawn from two sources: the first 160 participants of the ongoing ImmuneRACE study, and approximately 1,300 subjects contributed by 6 global collaborators. Sample metadata almost always included a de-identified subject ID, COVID-19 status, age in years and sex. HLA class I and class II types, where available, came from metadata supplied by the sample provider rather than from assay-based typing. What the authors observed across the whole study: The amount of clinical and demographic metadata varied by source and participant and was provided uncurated.

The TCR comes from a woman aged 18-29 years with acute COVID-19. The chain uses TRBV18 and TRBJ1-5; the junction holds 7 bases that match TRBD1. The sequencing input was PBMCs or T cells enriched from blood (not recorded which). The CDR3 is CASGGQANQPQHF. In nucleotide form, the sequence is TGTGCCAGCGGTGGACAGGCTAATCAGCCCCAGCATTTT.